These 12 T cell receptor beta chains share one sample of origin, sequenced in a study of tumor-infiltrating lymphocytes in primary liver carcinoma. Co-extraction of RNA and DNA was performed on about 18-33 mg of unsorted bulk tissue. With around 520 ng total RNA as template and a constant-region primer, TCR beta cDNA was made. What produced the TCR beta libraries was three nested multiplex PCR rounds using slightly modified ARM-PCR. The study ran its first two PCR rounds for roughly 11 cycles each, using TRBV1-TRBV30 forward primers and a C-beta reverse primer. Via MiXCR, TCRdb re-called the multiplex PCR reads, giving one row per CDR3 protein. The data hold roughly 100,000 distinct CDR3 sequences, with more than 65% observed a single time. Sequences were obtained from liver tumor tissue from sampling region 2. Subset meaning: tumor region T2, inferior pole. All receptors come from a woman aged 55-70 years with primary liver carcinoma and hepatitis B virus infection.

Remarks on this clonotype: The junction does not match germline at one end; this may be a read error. The CDR3 region is CAISSRVGTSNTGAFF. The DNA for the CDR3 is TGTGCCATCAGCTCGCGGGTCGGGACATCGAACACTGGAGCTTTCTTT. The rearrangement links TRBV11-1 to TRBJ1-1; possible D gene TRBD1, 6 bases. The V gene's germline CDR1 is SGHAT and CDR2 FQDESV (reference sequence). The CDR3 loop spans 16 amino acids.

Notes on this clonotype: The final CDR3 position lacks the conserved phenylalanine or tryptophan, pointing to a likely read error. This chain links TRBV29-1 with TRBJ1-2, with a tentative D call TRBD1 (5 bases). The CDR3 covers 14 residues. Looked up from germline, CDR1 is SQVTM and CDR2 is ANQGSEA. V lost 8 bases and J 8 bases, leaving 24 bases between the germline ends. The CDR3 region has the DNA TGCAGCATTCGGTTGAGGGGCGGATTGGGAGGCTACACCATC. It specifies CSIRLRGGLGGYTI.

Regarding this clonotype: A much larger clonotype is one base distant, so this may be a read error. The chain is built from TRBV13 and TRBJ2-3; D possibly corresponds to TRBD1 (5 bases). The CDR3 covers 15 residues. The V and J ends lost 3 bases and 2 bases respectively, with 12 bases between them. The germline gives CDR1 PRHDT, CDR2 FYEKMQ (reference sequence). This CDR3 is CASSLTRVTTDTQYF. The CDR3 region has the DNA TGTGCCAGCAGCTTGACCAGGGTAACCACAGATACGCAGTATTTT.

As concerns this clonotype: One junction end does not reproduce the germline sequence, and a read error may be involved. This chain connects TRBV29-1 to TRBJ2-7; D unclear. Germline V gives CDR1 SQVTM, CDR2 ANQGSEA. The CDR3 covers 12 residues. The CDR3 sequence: CSVEVSFGEQYF. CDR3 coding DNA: TGCAGCGTTGAAGTGTCCTTTGGCGAGCAGTATTTC.

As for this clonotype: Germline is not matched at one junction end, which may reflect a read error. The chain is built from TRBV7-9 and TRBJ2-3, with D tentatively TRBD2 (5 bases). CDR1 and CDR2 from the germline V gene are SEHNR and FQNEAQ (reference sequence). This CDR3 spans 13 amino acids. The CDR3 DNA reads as TGTGCCAGCAGCTTAGTGGGAGCAGATATGCAGTATTTT. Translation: CASSLVGADMQYF.

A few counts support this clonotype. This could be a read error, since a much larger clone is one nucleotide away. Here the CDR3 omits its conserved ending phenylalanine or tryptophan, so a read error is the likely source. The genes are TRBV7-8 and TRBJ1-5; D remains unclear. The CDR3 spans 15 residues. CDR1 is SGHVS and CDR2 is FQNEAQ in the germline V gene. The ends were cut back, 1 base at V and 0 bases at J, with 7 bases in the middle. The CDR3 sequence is CASSLVSYSNQPQHL. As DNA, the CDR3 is TGTGCCAGCAGCTTAGTGAGCTATAGCAATCAGCCCCAGCATTTG.

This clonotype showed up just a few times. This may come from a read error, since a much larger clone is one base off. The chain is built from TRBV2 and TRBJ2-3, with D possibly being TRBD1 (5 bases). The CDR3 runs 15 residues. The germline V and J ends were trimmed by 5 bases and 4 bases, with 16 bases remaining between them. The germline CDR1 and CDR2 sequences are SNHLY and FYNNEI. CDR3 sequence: CASSLQGLNADTQYF. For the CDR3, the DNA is TGTGCCAGCAGTTTGCAGGGTTTGAACGCAGATACGCAGTATTTT.

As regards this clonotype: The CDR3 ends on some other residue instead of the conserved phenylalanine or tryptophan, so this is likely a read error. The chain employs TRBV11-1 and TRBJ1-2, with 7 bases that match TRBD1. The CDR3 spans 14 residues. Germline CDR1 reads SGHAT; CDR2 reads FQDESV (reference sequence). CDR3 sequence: CATSSGQYPHGYTL. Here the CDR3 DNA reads TGTGCCACCAGCTCGGGACAGTACCCGCATGGCTACACCCTC.

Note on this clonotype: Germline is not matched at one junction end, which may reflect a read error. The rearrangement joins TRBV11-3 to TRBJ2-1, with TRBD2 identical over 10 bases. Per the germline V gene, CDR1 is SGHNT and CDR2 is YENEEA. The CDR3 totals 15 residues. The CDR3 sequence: CASRLGTSGKLGQFF. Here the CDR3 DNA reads TGTGCCAGCAGGTTAGGAACTAGCGGGAAGCTCGGGCAGTTCTTC.

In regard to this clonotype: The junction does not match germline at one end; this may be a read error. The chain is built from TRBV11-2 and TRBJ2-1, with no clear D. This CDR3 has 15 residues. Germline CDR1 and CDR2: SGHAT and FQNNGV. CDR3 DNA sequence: TGTGCCAGCAGCTCAGGAGTAGTGGTCTACAATGAGCGGTTCTTC. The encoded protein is CASSSGVVVYNERFF.

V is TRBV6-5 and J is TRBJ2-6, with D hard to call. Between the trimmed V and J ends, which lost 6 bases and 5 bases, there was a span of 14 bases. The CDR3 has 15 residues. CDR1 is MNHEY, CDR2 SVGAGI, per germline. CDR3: CASSGGETWANVLTF. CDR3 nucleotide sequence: TGTGCCAGCAGCGGCGGAGAGACGTGGGCCAACGTCCTGACTTTC.

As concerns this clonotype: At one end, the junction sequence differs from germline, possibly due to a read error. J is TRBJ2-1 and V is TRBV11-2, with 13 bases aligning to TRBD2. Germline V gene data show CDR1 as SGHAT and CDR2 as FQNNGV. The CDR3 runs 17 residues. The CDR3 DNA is TGTGCCAGCAGCAGGACACTAGCGGGAGGGCCGGTGGATGAGCAATTCTTC. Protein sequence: CASSRTLAGGPVDEQFF.